Following are 19 T cell receptor beta chains from one sample sequenced in a study of metastatic and nonmetastatic thyroid tumors. TCRdb called clones again from the PCR reads with MiXCR. Altogether more than 12,000 clones are present, roughly 3.5% being singletons, with the ten largest covering 27%. All patients were untreated before thyroid surgery. Sequenced: tumor tissue. The receptors come from a female donor with papillary thyroid cancer or a benign thyroid nodule (not recorded which). Some clones in this sample may be carry-over from other donors' samples.

This sequence joins TRBV28 and TRBJ1-6; D unresolved. V was trimmed by 5 bases and J by 0 bases, leaving 11 bases between them. Germline values: CDR1 MDHEN, CDR2 SYDVKM. The CDR3 runs to 16 residues. CDR3 sequence reads: CASSRQLSSYNSPLHF. CDR3 nucleotide sequence: TGTGCCAGCAGTCGACAACTGAGCTCCTATAATTCACCCCTCCACTTT.

There are a few counts of this clone. V is TRBV7-9 and J is TRBJ2-7; perhaps TRBD2 as D (5 bases). The CDR3 is made up of 12 amino acids. V was pared by 1 base and J by 9 bases, with 10 bases between. The V gene's germline CDR1 is SEHNR and CDR2 FQNEAQ (reference sequence). Here the CDR3 DNA reads TGTGCCAGCAGCTTAGAGGACTTCGGGCAGTACTTC. Protein product: CASSLEDFGQYF.

The chain uses TRBV15 and TRBJ1-2, with D uncertain. The ends were cut back, 1 base at V and 2 bases at J, with 8 bases in the middle. Germline lookup yields CDR1 LNHNV and CDR2 YYDKDF (reference sequence). The CDR3 is 14 residues long. CDR3 sequence reads: CATSRAGFNYGYTF. In nucleotides, the CDR3 is TGTGCCACCAGCAGAGCAGGCTTCAACTATGGCTACACCTTC.

This clone was seen more than once but under ten times. The V call is TRBV28, the J call TRBJ2-1; possibly TRBD2 for D (6 bases). CDR3 length: 14 residues. V was pared by 4 bases and J by 3 bases, with 10 bases between. Germline V gene data show CDR1 as MDHEN and CDR2 as SYDVKM. Written as DNA, the CDR3 is TGTGCCAGCAGTTCCTACGGGGGCTACAATGAGCAGTTCTTC. This gives the protein CASSSYGGYNEQFF.

This clone was seen a few times. The chain couples TRBV20-1 to TRBJ2-5, with D perhaps matching TRBD2 (7 bases). Per germline, CDR1 DFQATT and CDR2 SNEGSKA (reference sequence). V was pared by 1 base and J by 5 bases, with 17 bases between. The CDR3 runs to 15 residues. The CDR3 reads CSARVGAGESETQYF. CDR3 nucleotides: TGCAGTGCTAGAGTGGGGGCGGGAGAAAGCGAGACCCAGTACTTC.

This clone showed up just a few times. V usage is TRBV28 and J usage is TRBJ2-7, with TRBD2 matching 10 bases. Germline CDR1 reads MDHEN; CDR2 reads SYDVKM. This CDR3 comprises 14 residues. V lost 2 bases, J lost 6 bases, and 4 bases stayed unmatched. The CDR3 sequence is CASSLLAGVGEQYF. The CDR3 bases are TGTGCCAGCAGTTTACTAGCGGGAGTTGGCGAGCAGTACTTC.

By proportion, this clone is large. The chain links TRBV20-1 to TRBJ1-3, with 7 bases lining up with TRBD1. CDR1 is DFQATT, CDR2 SNEGSKA, per germline (reference sequence). J gave up 0 bases and V 0 bases, and 8 bases lay outside the gene matches. This CDR3 contains 17 residues. DNA for the CDR3: TGCAGTGCTAGAGAACCGGGACAGCTTCGCTCTGGAAACACCATATATTTT. Encoded protein: CSAREPGQLRSGNTIYF.

The chain's CDR3 is CASFTEGLANYGYTF. The CDR3 DNA is TGTGCCAGTTTCACCGAGGGGTTAGCTAACTATGGCTACACCTTC. V is TRBV28 and J is TRBJ1-2, with a weak D call TRBD1 (5 bases). The length of the CDR3 is 15 residues. V shed 9 bases and J shed 0 bases, with 17 bases lying between them. The germline V gene encodes CDR1 MDHEN and CDR2 SYDVKM.

The sample holds a few counts of this clone. This chain links TRBV28 with TRBJ2-7, with unresolved D. The CDR3 runs 12 residues. The V and J ends lost 4 bases and 0 bases respectively, with 4 bases between them. From germline, CDR1 is MDHEN and CDR2 SYDVKM. In DNA, the CDR3 is TGTGCCAGCAGTTCGAGCTCCTACGAGCAGTACTTC. It is translated as CASSSSSYEQYF.

The gene calls are TRBV20-1 and TRBJ2-7, with 12 bases fitting TRBD2. CDR3 length: 14 residues. The ends lost 6 bases at V and 6 bases at J; junction bases unmatched: 9. Germline lookup yields CDR1 DFQATT and CDR2 SNEGSKA (reference sequence). CDR3 DNA sequence: TGCAGTGCGGGACAGACTAGCGGGAGCTTCGAGCAGTACTTC. Protein product: CSAGQTSGSFEQYF.

The chain carries TRBV28 and TRBJ2-7; D is ambiguous. Germline CDR1 and CDR2: MDHEN and SYDVKM. V was cut by 1 base and J by 5 bases, with 21 bases left in between. The CDR3 sequence is 17 residues long. The DNA of the CDR3 is TGTGCCAGCAGTTTATTCGGTCTACCCACCGCTAGGCACGAGCAGTACTTC. Translation: CASSLFGLPTARHEQYF.

This clone is categorized as medium-sized. The V gene is TRBV6-1, the J gene TRBJ2-3; 8 nucleotides line up with TRBD1. The CDR3 totals 16 residues. The V gene's germline CDR1 is MNHNS and CDR2 SASEGT. V trimming: 5 bases; J trimming: 7 bases; junction bases outside the gene matches: 14. Written as DNA, the CDR3 is TGTGCCAGCAGTCACCCGGTAGGACAGGGCTTCCATACGCAGTATTTT. It translates to CASSHPVGQGFHTQYF.

The rearrangement uses TRBV19 and TRBJ1-3, with 10 bases fitting TRBD1. Germline V gene lookup returns CDR1 LNHDA and CDR2 SQIVND (reference sequence). The CDR3 consists of 13 residues. Unmatched junction bases numbered 5, after V lost 11 bases and J lost 4 bases. The CDR3 coding sequence is TGTGCCGCGGGACAGGGGCTGGGAAACACCATATATTTT. It translates to CAAGQGLGNTIYF.

The chain is built from TRBV28 and TRBJ1-2, with a possible D match to TRBD1 (5 bases). This CDR3 comprises 15 residues. Germline V lookup: CDR1 MDHEN, CDR2 SYDVKM. V was trimmed by 6 bases and J by 4 bases, leaving 18 bases between them. The CDR3 DNA is TGTGCCAGCAGCACATCAAGGGGACTCAGCTATGGCTACACCTTC. Its protein product is CASSTSRGLSYGYTF.

This clone was seen a handful of times. The rearrangement uses TRBV7-9 and TRBJ1-2; D gene unclear. Deletions cut 5 bases from V and 6 bases from J, with 7 bases between. The CDR3 has 11 residues. From germline, CDR1 is SEHNR and CDR2 FQNEAQ (reference sequence). The chain's CDR3 is CASSQTDGYTF. As DNA, the CDR3 is TGTGCCAGCAGCCAAACGGATGGCTACACCTTC.

This clone is medium-sized. V is TRBV19 and J is TRBJ1-2, with 7 bases lining up with TRBD1. The CDR3 runs 14 residues. Germline loops: CDR1 LNHDA, CDR2 SQIVND (reference sequence). V was clipped by 0 bases and J by 7 bases; unmatched bases: 5. The CDR3: CASSIDDRASGYTF. CDR3 in DNA: TGTGCCAGTAGTATAGACGACAGGGCGAGTGGCTACACCTTC.

This clone came up a few times. The gene calls are TRBV6-1 and TRBJ1-2; D may be TRBD1 (5 bases). In germline, CDR1 is MNHNS, CDR2 SASEGT. The V end lost 6 bases, the J end lost 3 bases, and 11 bases lay between the germline ends. The CDR3 is 13 amino acids. CDR3 in amino acids: CASSRQRDYGYTF. Written as DNA, the CDR3 is TGTGCCAGCAGCAGACAGCGGGACTATGGCTACACCTTC.

This clone was counted between two and nine times. The chain links TRBV7-2 to TRBJ2-3; D is unresolved. Germline CDR1 SGHTA, CDR2 FQGNSA. V was clipped by 6 bases and J by 1 base, with 11 bases between them. This CDR3 contains 14 residues. The DNA of the CDR3 is TGTGCCAGCAGTCTAAGTAGGGGCACAGATACGCAGTATTTT. Its translation: CASSLSRGTDTQYF. The whole variable domain, filled in from reference TRBV7-2 and TRBJ2-3, reads GAGVSQSPSNKVTEKGKDVELRCDPISGHTALYWYRQSLGQGLEFLIYFQGNSAPDKSGLPSDRFSAERTGGSVSTLTIQRTQQEDSAVYLCASSLSRGTDTQYFGPGTRLTVL.

This clone was observed a few times. A junction boundary mismatches the germline segment, possibly from a read error. The rearrangement uses TRBV5-1 and TRBJ2-3, with D perhaps TRBD1 (5 bases). Germline loops: CDR1 SGHRS, CDR2 YFSETQ. This CDR3 has 12 amino acids. CDR3 coding DNA: TGCACCAGCAGCTCGGAACAGGAAACGCAGTATTTT. Translating gives CTSSSEQETQYF.